This T cell receptor beta chain was identified during a study of T cell repertoires in aging, cancer and after chemotherapy. Study results and limitations: Compared with age-matched healthy donors, untreated hematological or solid cancer patients showed higher blood TCR clonality. Across the chemotherapy interval, each cancer cohort showed higher median generation probability, suggesting thymic rebound. No conclusions about immunological memory after chemotherapy can be drawn from the repertoire data.

For this clonotype: Its antigen is not known.

Amplification of TCR beta used genomic DNA extracted from peripheral blood. With 2 bases removed from V and 1 base from J, the gap between germline ends came to 13 bases. The CDR3 runs to 16 residues. Germline CDR1 is MRHNA and CDR2 is SNTAGT. Rearranged V-D-J TRB sequences were amplified with a mixed TRB-A/B primer pool. TCRdb reprocessed the multiplex PCR reads via MiXCR and lists one record per CDR3 protein. The sample yields 7,300 or so distinct CDR3 sequences, 54% seen once. This sequence joins TRBV6-4 and TRBJ2-3; tentatively, D is TRBD2 (6 bases). The sequenced sample consisted of blood. This sequence originates from a human donor with a solid tumor. The CDR3 here is CASSDEAGLGTDTQYF. The CDR3 DNA sequence: TGTGCCAGCAGTGACGAGGCGGGGTTAGGCACAGATACGCAGTATTTT.